The clone carrying this TCR beta chain has ten or more counts. There are 11 residues in the CDR3. Germline V lookup: CDR1 SQVTM, CDR2 ANQGSEA. V lost 3 bases to trimming and J lost 5 bases, with 8 bases between them. The data originate from a study of regulatory T cells in long-lasting Graves disease. Documented time point: newly diagnosed GD, antithyroid drugs for less than 3 months. With RNA extracted from PBMCs as input, the TCR library was made. Library construction for TCR beta used iRepertoire HTBI primers and Arm-PCR of CDR3 regions. Each CDR3 protein is one row after TCRdb ran MiXCR on the multiplex PCR reads. The sample has fewer than 550,000 distinct CDR3 sequences; less than 20% are singletons. The data also belong to a second study, concerning T cells in Graves' hyperthyroidism and ophthalmopathy.

The receptor was derived from a woman under 30 with Graves disease. The starting material was peripheral blood mononuclear cells (PBMCs), obtained at new diagnosis, from a patient treated with antithyroid drugs. The chain has TRBV29-1 and TRBJ2-7; no definite D call. As DNA, the CDR3 is TGCAGCGTTGAGGTAAAGAACGAGCAGTACTTC. It is translated as CSVEVKNEQYF.